The source of this T cell receptor (beta chain) is a study of T cell repertoires in cytomegalovirus infection. Looking at the study overall: Used in the study were CMV epitopes, some recently identified and HLA-C-restricted, others well-studied and HLA-B-restricted. Indicated by public TCR beta signatures were CMV infection and matching HLA type. General study results and limits: The ex vivo response showed dominance by HLA-C-restricted CMV-specific TCR beta clonotypes. Cumulative frequency (of public TCR beta family members) identified carriers of CMV plus the relevant HLA.

As for this clonotype: Its antigen is currently unknown.

Trimming took 6 bases from V and 3 from J; bases not matched to a gene: 8. The CDR3 runs 15 residues. TCRdb fed the reads into MiXCR, producing one record per CDR3 protein. The sample has roughly 920,000 distinct CDR3 sequences; around 30% are singletons. The clonotype comes from a human donor in good health (CMV status not recorded). Some clones in this sample may be carry-over from other donors' samples. The V and J genes are TRBV12-3 or TRBV12-4 and TRBJ2-7; TRBD2 aligns across 10 bases. Here the sequenced sample was cultured CD8+ T cells from PBMCs, taken from culture after CMV antigen stimulation. CDR3 nucleotides: TGTGCCAGCAGCCGCCTAGCGGGGGACGTCTACGAGCAGTACTTC. Amino acids: CASSRLAGDVYEQYF.